This T cell receptor beta chain stems from a study of T cells after yellow fever vaccination. Study results and caveats: Boosting was followed by the reappearance of most primary-vaccination clones (approximately 95% CD4, around 91% CD8).

Remarks on this clonotype: Its antigen is currently unknown.

5'RACE template switching generated TCR cDNA, adding a universal primer site and UMIs. TCRdb re-called the 5' RACE reads through MiXCR, storing one row per CDR3 protein. In the table there are 300,000 or so distinct CDR3 sequences, approximately 13% of which are singletons. Germline V lookup: CDR1 LNHNV, CDR2 YYDKDF (reference sequence). This CDR3 is 14 amino acids long. Losses at the gene ends were 6 bases for V and 4 bases for J; bases not matched to a gene: 8. This chain uses TRBV15 with TRBJ2-5; TRBD2 matches 7 bases. The receptor's source is a young man who received the YFV17D yellow fever vaccine. The material sequenced was CD4+ T cells sorted from PBMCs, taken 45 days after the yellow fever booster vaccination. The CDR3 nucleotides read TGTGCCACCAGTCTACGACTAGCTGGAGAGACCCAGTACTTC. It specifies CATSLRLAGETQYF.